Sequencing of this TCR beta chain was carried out in a study of blood T cell repertoires in COVID-19. Study-wide background: Nucleic acid was either cDNA or gDNA, and it came from T cells, B-cell-depleted T cells, or PBMCs.

Sequencing was performed with immunoSEQ multiplex PCR; in TCRdb, only in-frame clones are kept and a portion is missing. This table holds around 300,000 clones, under 90% found once. What was sequenced was PBMCs or T cells enriched from blood (not recorded which). This clonotype was obtained from a woman aged 55-69 years who had recovered from COVID-19.

This CDR3 is CASSPTQGTAFF. CDR3 nucleotides: TGTGCCAGCAGCCCCACGCAGGGGACAGCTTTCTTT. The chain carries TRBV7-3 and TRBJ1-1; D might be TRBD1 (6 bases). The germline CDR1 and CDR2 sequences are SGHTA and FQGTGA. This CDR3 has 12 residues. Trimming removed 5 bases at V and 10 bases at J, with 14 bases between.